This is a list of T cell receptor beta chains from one sample in a study of blood T cell repertoires in COVID-19. Only in-frame clones appear in the TCRdb table, and some are missing; sequencing was by immunoSEQ multiplex PCR. The data contain under 70,000 clones, around three quarters of them singletons. The sample comprised peripheral blood. These receptors were obtained from a human donor in a cohort sampled during active COVID-19. CDR3s include the opening cysteine and the closing phenylalanine or tryptophan. D genes are given only for firm matches. Size values are once, few and many counts, or a class for expanded clones, and some rows have none.

J: TRBJ2-6; V: TRBV28; size: -; D: -; DNA: TGTGCCAGCAGTGTTGTATCCCAGATTGGGGCCAACGTCCTGACTTTC; CDR3: CASSVVSQIGANVLTF
J: TRBJ1-6; V: TRBV7-2; size: -; D: -; DNA: TGTGCCAGCAGCTTAGCCCGACAGTATAATTCACCCCTCCACTTT; CDR3: CASSLARQYNSPLHF
J: TRBJ1-6; V: TRBV27; size: few; D: -; DNA: TGTGCCAGCAGTCCCCTAGTTGGAAATTCACCCCTCCACTTT; CDR3: CASSPLVGNSPLHF
J: TRBJ1-2; V: TRBV6-6; size: few; D: TRBD1; DNA: TGTGCCAGCAGTCGCGACTCGGGACAGGTAGCTAACTATGGCTACACCTTC; CDR3: CASSRDSGQVANYGYTF
J: TRBJ2-7; V: TRBV28; size: -; D: -; DNA: TGTGCCAGCAGATCCCCGGGTTTCTCCTACGAGCAGTACTTC; CDR3: CASRSPGFSYEQYF
J: TRBJ1-5; V: TRBV5-1; size: -; D: -; DNA: TGCGCCAGCAGCTTTATAACAGCAAGCAATCAGCCCCAGCATTTT; CDR3: CASSFITASNQPQHF
J: TRBJ2-7; V: TRBV4-2; size: -; D: TRBD2; DNA: TGTGCCAGCAGCCAAGTAAGGGGGGCCGGCGGGAGGACCTACGAGCAGTACTTC; CDR3: CASSQVRGAGGRTYEQYF
J: TRBJ1-5; V: TRBV7-2; size: -; D: -; DNA: TGTGCCAGCAGCTTAGGCCCACAGGGAATGGTTAGTCAGCCCCAGCATTTT; CDR3: CASSLGPQGMVSQPQHF
J: TRBJ2-7; V: TRBV7-9; size: -; D: TRBD1; DNA: TGTGCCAGCAGCCCGGGACAGCCCTACGAGCAGTACTTC; CDR3: CASSPGQPYEQYF
J: TRBJ1-1; V: TRBV3-1/TRBV3-2; size: -; D: -; DNA: TGTGCCAGCAGCCAAGGGCTGATGAACACTGAAGCTTTCTTT; CDR3: CASSQGLMNTEAFF
J: TRBJ2-5; V: TRBV5-1; size: -; D: TRBD1; DNA: TGCGCCAGCAGCTCTGGGACAGGACAAGAGACCCAGTACTTC; CDR3: CASSSGTGQETQYF
J: TRBJ2-1; V: TRBV3-1/TRBV3-2; size: -; D: -; DNA: TGTGCCAGCAGCCAAGATCAACGGGTCGGTGAGCAGTTCTTC; CDR3: CASSQDQRVGEQFF
J: TRBJ2-1; V: TRBV6-2/TRBV6-3; size: once; D: TRBD2; DNA: TGTGCCAGCAGTTACTCGATGGCTCTAGCGGGGGGTGACGGGCAGTTCTTC; CDR3: CASSYSMALAGGDGQFF
J: TRBJ2-1; V: TRBV28; size: few; D: -; DNA: TGTGCCAGCAGTAGACTCACCTACAATGAGCAGTTCTTC; CDR3: CASSRLTYNEQFF
J: TRBJ2-7; V: TRBV28; size: -; D: -; DNA: TGTGCCAGCAGCCCGACAGTCCCGTATGAGCAGTACTTC; CDR3: CASSPTVPYEQYF